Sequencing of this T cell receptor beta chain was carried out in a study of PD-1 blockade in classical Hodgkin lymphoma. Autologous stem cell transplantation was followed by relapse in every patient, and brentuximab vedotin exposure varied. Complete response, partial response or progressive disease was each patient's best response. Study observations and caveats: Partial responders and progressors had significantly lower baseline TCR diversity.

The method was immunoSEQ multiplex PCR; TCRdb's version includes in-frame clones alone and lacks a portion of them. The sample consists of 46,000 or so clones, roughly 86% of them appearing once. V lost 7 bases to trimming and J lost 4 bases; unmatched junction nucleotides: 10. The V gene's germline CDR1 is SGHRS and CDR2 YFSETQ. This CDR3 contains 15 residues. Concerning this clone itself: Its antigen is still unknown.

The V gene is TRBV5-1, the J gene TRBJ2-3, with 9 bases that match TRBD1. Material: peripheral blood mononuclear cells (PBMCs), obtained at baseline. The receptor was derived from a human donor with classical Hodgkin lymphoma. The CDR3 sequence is CASRMTGGGADTQYF. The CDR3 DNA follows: TGCGCCAGCCGCATGACAGGGGGAGGGGCAGATACGCAGTATTTT.